This T cell receptor (beta chain) is drawn from a study of blood T cells in healthy people across ages. For the second PCR, which ran for about 6 to 12 cycles, a sample-barcoded 5' primer and a J-beta primer mix were used. In TCRdb, the 5' RACE reads were re-called with MiXCR into one record per CDR3 protein. The data show more than 800,000 distinct CDR3 sequences, around 45% seen once. The sample taken for sequencing was blood. This clonotype originated in a woman aged 55-70 years in good health.

CDR3 amino acids: CASSQALAGAYNEQFF. The CDR3 nucleotides read TGTGCCAGCAGCCAGGCACTAGCGGGAGCCTACAATGAGCAGTTCTTC. This rearrangement joins TRBV4-2 to TRBJ2-1; 11 positions match TRBD2. CDR3 length: 16 amino acids. Germline lookup yields CDR1 LGHNA and CDR2 YNFKEQ. The V gene end was trimmed by 3 bases and the J gene end by 2 bases; junction bases not matched to a gene: 3.